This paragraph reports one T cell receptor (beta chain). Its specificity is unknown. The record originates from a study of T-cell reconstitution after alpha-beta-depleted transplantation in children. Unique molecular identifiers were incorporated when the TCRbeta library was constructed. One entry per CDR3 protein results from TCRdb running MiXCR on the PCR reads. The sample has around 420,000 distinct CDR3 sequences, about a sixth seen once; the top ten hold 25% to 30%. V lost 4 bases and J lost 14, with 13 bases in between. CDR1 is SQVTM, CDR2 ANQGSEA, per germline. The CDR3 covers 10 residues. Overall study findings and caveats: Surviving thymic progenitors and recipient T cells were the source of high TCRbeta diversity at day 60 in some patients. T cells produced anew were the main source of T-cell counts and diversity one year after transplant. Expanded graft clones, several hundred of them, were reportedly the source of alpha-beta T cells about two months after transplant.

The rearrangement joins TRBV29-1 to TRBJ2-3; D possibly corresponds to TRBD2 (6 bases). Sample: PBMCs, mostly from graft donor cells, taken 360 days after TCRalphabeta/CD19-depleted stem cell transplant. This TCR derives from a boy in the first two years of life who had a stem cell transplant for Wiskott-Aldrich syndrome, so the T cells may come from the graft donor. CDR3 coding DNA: TGCAGCGTTGGGGGACTCCTCCGGTATTTT. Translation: CSVGGLLRYF.